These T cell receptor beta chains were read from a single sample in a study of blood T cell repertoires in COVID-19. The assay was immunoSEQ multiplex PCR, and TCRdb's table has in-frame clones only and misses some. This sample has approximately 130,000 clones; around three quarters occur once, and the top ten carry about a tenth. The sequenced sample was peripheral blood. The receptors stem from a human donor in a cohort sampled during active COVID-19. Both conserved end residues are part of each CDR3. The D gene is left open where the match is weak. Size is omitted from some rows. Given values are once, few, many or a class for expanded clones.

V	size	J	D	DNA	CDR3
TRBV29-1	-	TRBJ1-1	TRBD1	TGCAGCATTATCGGGGACAGGGGTCACACTGAAGCTTTCTTT	CSIIGDRGHTEAFF
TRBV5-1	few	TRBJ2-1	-	TGCGCCAGCAGCTTGCGGCGAGGTGACAATGAGCAGTTCTTC	CASSLRRGDNEQFF
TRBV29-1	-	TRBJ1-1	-	TGCAGCGTTGCAATAGGGATGAGCGGCACTGAAGCTTTCTTT	CSVAIGMSGTEAFF
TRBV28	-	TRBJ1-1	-	TGTGCCAGCAGTCTCTTCGGGAGGGGATCGATCACTGAAGCTTTCTTT	CASSLFGRGSITEAFF
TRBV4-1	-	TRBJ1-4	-	TGCGCCAGCAGCCAACGTGAGGCTGCAACTAATGAAAAACTGTTTTTT	CASSQREAATNEKLFF
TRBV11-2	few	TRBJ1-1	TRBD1	TGTGCCAGCAGCTCCCGGGACAGGGGCTTGAACACTGAAGCTTTCTTT	CASSSRDRGLNTEAFF
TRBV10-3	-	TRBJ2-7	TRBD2	TGTGCCATCAGTCCGGGACTAGCGGGGGGGCGCTACGAGCAGTACTTC	CAISPGLAGGRYEQYF
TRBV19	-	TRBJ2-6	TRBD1	TGTGCCAGTTCGACCCTAGGGACAGGCCACTCTGGGGCCAACGTCCTGACTTTC	CASSTLGTGHSGANVLTF
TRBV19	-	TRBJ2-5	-	TGTGCCAGTAGAGGGGCCGGGACTTCTGCATGGGAGACCCAGTACTTC	CASRGAGTSAWETQYF
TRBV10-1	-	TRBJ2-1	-	TGCGCCAGCAGTGTGGCAGGGGAGAGGAATGAGCAGTTCTTC	CASSVAGERNEQFF
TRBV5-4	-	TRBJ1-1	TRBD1	TGTGCCAGCAGCTTTCGCGGGACAGGGAACACTGAAGCTTTCTTT	CASSFRGTGNTEAFF
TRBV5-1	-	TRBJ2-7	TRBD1	TGCGCCAGCAGCTTGGTCGCCTGGGACAGGGAGCTATACGAGCAGTACTTC	CASSLVAWDRELYEQYF
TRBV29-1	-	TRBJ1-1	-	TGCAGCGGAACAGGGTTCATGAACACTGAAGCTTTCTTT	CSGTGFMNTEAFF
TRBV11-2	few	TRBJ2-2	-	TGTGCCAGCACCCCCCCAGCCGGGGAGCTGTTTTTT	CASTPPAGELFF
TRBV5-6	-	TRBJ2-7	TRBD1	TGTGCCAGCAGCCGGACAGGCCGCCAGCAGTACTTC	CASSRTGRQQYF
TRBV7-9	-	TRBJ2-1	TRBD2	TGTGCCAGCAGCCATAGCGGGGGGGACCTCAATGAGCAGTTCTTC	CASSHSGGDLNEQFF
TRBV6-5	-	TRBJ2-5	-	TGTGCCGTGGGGGACATAGGATACGAGACCCAGTACTTC	CAVGDIGYETQYF
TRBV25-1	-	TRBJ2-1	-	TGTGCCAGCAGTGAATATAAGCTTGAGCAGTTCTTC	CASSEYKLEQFF
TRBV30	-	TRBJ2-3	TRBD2	TGTGCCTGGAGTCCCGGACTAGCGGGGGCCCCAGATACGCAGTATTTT	CAWSPGLAGAPDTQYF